Included here is one TCR beta chain sequence, with context. The entry originates in a study of blood T cell repertoires in COVID-19. The assay was immunoSEQ multiplex PCR, and TCRdb's table has in-frame clones only and misses some. The sample holds about 77,000 clones, 75% to 90% seen once. Trimming removed 2 bases at V and 0 bases at J, with 8 bases between. The CDR3 is made up of 15 amino acids. From germline, CDR1 is KGHSH and CDR2 LQKENI. The chain combines TRBV18 with TRBJ1-3; D call uncertain. The sample was peripheral blood. This TCR was sampled from a woman in her 70s with acute or convalescent COVID-19. CDR3 DNA sequence: TGTGCCAGCTCACCATACGCAGACTCTGGAAACACCATATATTTT. This translates into CASSPYADSGNTIYF.